The T cell receptor (beta chain) described here comes from a study of regulatory T cells in long-lasting Graves disease (dated by TCRdb to about 2021). Regarding the study in general: Patients with newly diagnosed Graves' disease had been on antithyroid drugs for under 3 months. This study used TCR sequencing and RNA sequencing of peripheral blood to compare persistent Graves' disease patients against newly diagnosed Graves' disease patients. The study was registered as a clinical trial and conducted in China. A total of around 35 samples underwent TCR sequencing, from about 13 patients with persistent Graves' disease and some 20 patients with newly diagnosed Graves' disease.

Receptor amplification or capture employed multiplex PCR. TCRdb shows the sequencer as Illumina HiSeq 4000. iRepertoire HTBI primers and Arm-PCR amplification of CDR3 regions were used to construct TCR beta libraries. Before sequencing, the PCR products went through gel purification. The original methods were these. Across samples, about 63 TRBV and 13 to 15 TRBJ segments were identified and used for gene usage analysis of CDR3 amino acid clonotypes. COPE and FqMerger were used to merge the filtered high-quality paired reads into contigs. BLAST was used to align contigs to the IMGT TRBV, TRBD and TRBJ reference genes, and CDR3 was defined following IMGT. Clonotypes above 0.1% frequency were classified as highly expanded clones. Shannon entropy served as the measure of repertoire diversity, while the Gini coefficient captured V-J evenness. A clonotype found in more than one individual was treated as public. The raw public data were reprocessed by TCRdb itself: fastp quality trimming at Q25, MiXCR clonotype calling, in-frame beta chains only. A single entry per CDR3 protein holds the most common genes and DNA from its merged rows. The V and J calls follow TCRdb's processing rather than the paper's. The sample contains about 400,000 distinct CDR3 sequences, over 14% of them found a single time. The ten largest clones represent under 9% of the sample.

The full study reports these points: Compared with newly diagnosed patients, persistent Graves' disease patients had lower TCR Shannon entropy and fewer highly expanded clones, which suggests clonal expansion. Sequencing and analysis were restricted to the TCR beta chain. A larger number of public clonotypes was shared among persistent patients (under 3,000) than among newly diagnosed patients (around 970). As a limitation, the authors acknowledged that the small sample size may reduce accuracy. Persistent disease showed preferential use of TRBV28, TRBJ1-2 and TRBJ2-5, whereas newly diagnosed disease favored TRBV20-1 and TRBJ2-1. Because the primary lesion, thyroid tissue, could not be accessed, the study looked at peripheral blood alone.

V lost 4 bases and J lost 12 bases; the stretch between them is 16 bases long. CDR3 length: 14 amino acids, cysteine to phenylalanine. Only the CDR3 part of the read is kept: 42 bases, read in frame from the first base. According to the germline V gene (reference sequence), CDR1 reads SEHNR and CDR2 reads FQNEAQ. This clonotype was seen many times. Its antigen is unknown. No quality values exist for individual bases; no much larger clone is one base distant. According to the study, the label for this sample's time point signals: newly diagnosed GD, antithyroid drugs for less than 3 months. For both TCR sequencing and RNA sequencing, RNA was extracted from PBMCs using TRIzol. The diagnosis of Graves' disease followed American Thyroid Association guidelines. Patients were recruited from an endocrinology department in Xi'an, China. Each patient gave approximately 8.8 milliliters of peripheral blood, collected in an EDTA anticoagulant tube. PBMCs were isolated by Ficoll Paque Plus density gradient separation without further T cell sorting. An Agilent 2100 Bioanalyzer and agarose gel were used to check RNA quality, while a NanoDrop 2000 measured RNA concentration.

These data were also reused for a study on T cells in Graves' hyperthyroidism and ophthalmopathy. From the second report: A patient counted as having stable Graves' hyperthyroidism if no progression to ophthalmopathy occurred over 18 months of follow-up. Hyperthyroidism patients were newly diagnosed, with disease duration under 2 months, and aged 18 to 65 years. Exclusion was applied to patients with uncontrolled infections, other autoimmune diseases, pregnancy or lactation. Diagnoses were established on the basis of clinical symptoms, serum thyroxine and TRAb, thyroid ultrasound, and orbital computed tomography. The TCR CDR3 was subjected to a first round of RT-PCR using the HTBI primer set and the Qiagen OneStep RT-PCR kit. Most expanded thyroid clonotypes (frequency above 0.001) were also detected in blood, suggesting blood repertoires may reflect thyroid immune responses. A model built on a 13 V-J signature distinguished ophthalmopathy from stable hyperthyroidism, reaching 87.88% sensitivity and approximately 81% specificity in cross-validation and 80%/75% in testing. During validation, the model predicted progression to ophthalmopathy a median of approximately six months ahead of onset, with more than 60% sensitivity and under 85% specificity. TCR V-J signatures able to tell the groups apart were searched for in a discovery cohort of 100 or so patients, of whom around 42 had Graves' ophthalmopathy and under 65 had stable Graves' hyperthyroidism. Prospective prediction of ophthalmopathy was tested in an independent validation cohort of 18 to 20 hyperthyroidism patients and around 16 patients who later progressed to ophthalmopathy. The roughly 100 discovery patients were randomly split 7:3 into training and test sets. In more than five Graves' hyperthyroidism patients, the study also compared T-cell repertoires from thyroid tissue with T-cell repertoires from blood. Once sampling was done, hyperthyroidism patients were given methimazole at a starting dose of 30 mg daily, whereas ophthalmopathy patients were given high-dose intravenous methylprednisolone. Libraries were constructed in a second round of multiplex PCR, after which size selection and purification were carried out. Paired-end sequencing of the libraries was performed with 100 bp reads on an Illumina HiSeq2000. SOAPnuke was used to process the raw data, throwing out any read that contained adapters or uncalled bases, had a mean Phred below 15, or lacked an exact constant-primer or identifier match. COPE v1.2.5 was used to merge the high-quality paired reads, and each unique nucleotide sequence was defined as a clonotype. MiTCR v1.1 was used to align the clonotypes against IMGT TRBV, TRBD and TRBJ reference segments. The analysis included only V-J combinations with a frequency above 0.0001, which together covered 99% to 99.2% of the repertoires. A TCS score was defined as the ratio between F50 (clonal expansion) and ExV (chaos), using BLOSUM62-based TCRdist between CDR3 peptides within each V-J. Welch's t-statistics and random forest reduced 500 to 550 V-J features to roughly 13, which were used in a naive Bayes classifier (R e1071). No statistical method was used to fix the sample size in advance, and group allocation was not hidden from the investigators. TCR Vbeta CDR3 sequencing of 130 to 150 peripheral blood samples (43 ophthalmopathy, 75 to 85 hyperthyroidism and roughly 17 progressor patients) is reported in the paper.

The source was peripheral blood mononuclear cells (PBMCs), collected at new diagnosis, from a patient treated with antithyroid drugs. This TCR was sampled from a woman between 40 and 55 years old with Graves disease. Donor details come from another sample of the same person, matched by shared clones. The V and J segments used are TRBV7-9 and TRBJ1-6; possibly the D gene is TRBD1, per 5 matching bases. In nucleotides, the sequence is TGTGCCAGCAGCTCCGGGTCAGCGGGGGGACCCCTCCACTTT. Protein translation: CASSSGSAGGPLHF.